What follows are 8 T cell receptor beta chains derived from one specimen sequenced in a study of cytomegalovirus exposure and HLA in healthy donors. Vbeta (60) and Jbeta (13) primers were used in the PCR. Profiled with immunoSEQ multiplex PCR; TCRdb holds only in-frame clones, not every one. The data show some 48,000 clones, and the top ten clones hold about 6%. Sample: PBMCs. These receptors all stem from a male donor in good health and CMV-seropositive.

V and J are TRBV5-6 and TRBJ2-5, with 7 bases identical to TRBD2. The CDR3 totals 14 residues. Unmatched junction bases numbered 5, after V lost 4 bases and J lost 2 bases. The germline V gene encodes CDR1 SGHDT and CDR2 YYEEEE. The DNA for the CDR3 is TGTGCCAGCAGCGAGGGACTATCTCAAGAGACCCAGTACTTC. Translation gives CASSEGLSQETQYF.

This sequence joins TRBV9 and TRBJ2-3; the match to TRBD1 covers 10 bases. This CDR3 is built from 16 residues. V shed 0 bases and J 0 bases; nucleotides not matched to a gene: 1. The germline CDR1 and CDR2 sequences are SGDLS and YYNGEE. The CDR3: CASSVVGQGSTDTQYF. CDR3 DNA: TGTGCCAGCAGCGTAGTGGGACAGGGGAGCACAGATACGCAGTATTTT.

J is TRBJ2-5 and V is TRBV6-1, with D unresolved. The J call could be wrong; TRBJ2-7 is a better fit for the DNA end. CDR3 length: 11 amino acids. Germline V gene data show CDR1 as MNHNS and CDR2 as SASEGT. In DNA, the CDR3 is TGTGCCAGCAGTGACTACTACGAGCAGTACTTC. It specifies CASSDYYEQYF.

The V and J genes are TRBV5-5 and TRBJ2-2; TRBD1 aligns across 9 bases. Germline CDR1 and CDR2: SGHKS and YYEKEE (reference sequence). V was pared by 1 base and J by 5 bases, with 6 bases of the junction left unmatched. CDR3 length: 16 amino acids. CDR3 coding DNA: TGTGCCAGCAGCTTGTGGGGACAGGGATTTACCGGGGAGCTGTTTTTT. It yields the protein CASSLWGQGFTGELFF.

In DNA, the CDR3 is TGTGCCAGCGGACAGTCTCAGCCCCAGCATTTT. This sequence encodes CASGQSQPQHF. The rearrangement joins TRBV27 to TRBJ1-5, with D maybe TRBD1 (6 bases). The CDR3 is 11 residues long. Trimming left V 8 bases short and J 6 bases short, with 8 bases between. Germline CDR1 reads MNHEY; CDR2 reads SMNVEV (reference sequence).

CDR3 coding DNA: TGTGCCAGCACGCGCGGGGCTTACCAAGAGACCCAGTACTTC. It is translated as CASTRGAYQETQYF. The chain is built from TRBV7-6 and TRBJ2-5; maybe TRBD2 (6 bases). V dropped 7 bases and J dropped 0 bases, with 12 bases sitting between them. This CDR3 spans 14 amino acids. CDR1 and CDR2 (germline): SGHVS, FNYEAQ.

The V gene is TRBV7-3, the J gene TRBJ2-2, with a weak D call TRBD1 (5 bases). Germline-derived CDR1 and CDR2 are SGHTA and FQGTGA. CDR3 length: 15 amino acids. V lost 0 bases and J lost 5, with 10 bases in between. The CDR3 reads CASSLTPDRTGELFF. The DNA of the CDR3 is TGTGCCAGCAGCTTAACCCCCGACAGAACCGGGGAGCTGTTTTTT.

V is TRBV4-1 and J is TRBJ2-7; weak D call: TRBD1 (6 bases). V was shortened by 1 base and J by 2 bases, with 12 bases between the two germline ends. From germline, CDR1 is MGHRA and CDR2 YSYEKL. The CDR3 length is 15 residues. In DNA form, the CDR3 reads TGCGCCAGCAGCCAAGGGGACATCTGGACCTACGAGCAGTACTTC. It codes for CASSQGDIWTYEQYF.